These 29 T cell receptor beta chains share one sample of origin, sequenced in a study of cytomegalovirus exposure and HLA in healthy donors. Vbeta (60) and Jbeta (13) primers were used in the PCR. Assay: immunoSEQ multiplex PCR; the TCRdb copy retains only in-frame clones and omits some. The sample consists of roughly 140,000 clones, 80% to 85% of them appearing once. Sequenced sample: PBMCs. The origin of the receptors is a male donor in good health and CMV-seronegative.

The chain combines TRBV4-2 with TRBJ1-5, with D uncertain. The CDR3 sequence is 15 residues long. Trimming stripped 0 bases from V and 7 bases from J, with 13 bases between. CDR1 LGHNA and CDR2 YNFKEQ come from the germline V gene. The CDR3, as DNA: TGTGCCAGCAGCCAAGATCGAGGCTCGAGGCAGCCCCAGCATTTT. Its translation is CASSQDRGSRQPQHF.

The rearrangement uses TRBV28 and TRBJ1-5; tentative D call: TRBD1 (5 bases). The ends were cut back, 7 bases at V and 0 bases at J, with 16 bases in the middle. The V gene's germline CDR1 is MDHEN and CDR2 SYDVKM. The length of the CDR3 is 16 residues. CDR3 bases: TGTGCCAGCAACTTGTGGACACACCATAGCAATCAGCCCCAGCATTTT. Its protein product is CASNLWTHHSNQPQHF. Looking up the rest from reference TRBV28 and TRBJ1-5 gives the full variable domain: DVKVTQSSRYLVKRTGEKVFLECVQDMDHENMFWYRQDPGLGLRLIYFSYDVKMKEKGDIPEGYSVSREKKERFSLILESASTNQTSMYLCASNLWTHHSNQPQHFGDGTRLSIL.

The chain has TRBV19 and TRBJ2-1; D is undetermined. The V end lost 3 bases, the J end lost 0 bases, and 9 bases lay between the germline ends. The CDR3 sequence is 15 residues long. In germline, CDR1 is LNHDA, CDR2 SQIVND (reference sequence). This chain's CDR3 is CASSMTTSSYNEQFF. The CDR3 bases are TGTGCCAGTAGTATGACGACATCCTCCTACAATGAGCAGTTCTTC. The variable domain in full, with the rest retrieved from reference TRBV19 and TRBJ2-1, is DGGITQSPKYLFRKEGQNVTLSCEQNLNHDAMYWYRQDPGQGLRLIYYSQIVNDFQKGDIAEGYSVSREKKESFPLTVTSAQKNPTAFYLCASSMTTSSYNEQFFGPGTRLTVL.

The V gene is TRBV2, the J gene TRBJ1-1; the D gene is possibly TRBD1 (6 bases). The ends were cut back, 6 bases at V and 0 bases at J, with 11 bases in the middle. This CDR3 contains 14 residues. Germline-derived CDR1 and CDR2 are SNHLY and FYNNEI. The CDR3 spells CASRGHNMNTEAFF. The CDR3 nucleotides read TGTGCCAGCAGGGGACACAACATGAACACTGAAGCTTTCTTT.

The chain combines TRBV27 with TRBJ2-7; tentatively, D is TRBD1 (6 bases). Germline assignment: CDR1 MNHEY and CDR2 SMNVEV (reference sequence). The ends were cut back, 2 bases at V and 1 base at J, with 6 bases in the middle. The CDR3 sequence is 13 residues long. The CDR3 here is CASSLGQSYEQYF. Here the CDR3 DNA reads TGTGCCAGCAGTTTAGGACAGTCCTACGAGCAGTACTTC.

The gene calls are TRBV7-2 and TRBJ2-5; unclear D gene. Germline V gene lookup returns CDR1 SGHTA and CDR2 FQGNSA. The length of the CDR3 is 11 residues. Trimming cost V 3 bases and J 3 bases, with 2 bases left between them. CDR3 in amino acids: CASSFKETQYF. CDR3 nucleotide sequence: TGTGCCAGCAGCTTCAAAGAGACCCAGTACTTC.

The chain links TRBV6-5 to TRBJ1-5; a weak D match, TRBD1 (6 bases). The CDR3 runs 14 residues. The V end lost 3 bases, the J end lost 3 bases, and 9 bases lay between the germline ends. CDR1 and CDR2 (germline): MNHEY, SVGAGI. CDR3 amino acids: CASSYGQFNQPQHF. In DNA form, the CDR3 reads TGTGCCAGCAGTTATGGACAGTTCAATCAGCCCCAGCATTTT.

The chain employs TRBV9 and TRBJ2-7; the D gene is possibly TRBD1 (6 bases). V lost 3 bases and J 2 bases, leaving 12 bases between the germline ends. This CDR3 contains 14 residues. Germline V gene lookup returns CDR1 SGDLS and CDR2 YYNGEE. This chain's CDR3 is CASSALDRAYEQYF. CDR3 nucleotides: TGTGCCAGCAGCGCCTTGGACAGAGCCTACGAGCAGTACTTC.

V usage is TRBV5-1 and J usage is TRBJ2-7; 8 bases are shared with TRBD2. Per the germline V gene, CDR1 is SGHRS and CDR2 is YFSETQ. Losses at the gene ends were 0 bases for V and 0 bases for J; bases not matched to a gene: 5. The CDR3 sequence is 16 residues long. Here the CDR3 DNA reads TGCGCCAGCAGCTTGGATAGCGGGACCGTCTCCTACGAGCAGTACTTC. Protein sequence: CASSLDSGTVSYEQYF.

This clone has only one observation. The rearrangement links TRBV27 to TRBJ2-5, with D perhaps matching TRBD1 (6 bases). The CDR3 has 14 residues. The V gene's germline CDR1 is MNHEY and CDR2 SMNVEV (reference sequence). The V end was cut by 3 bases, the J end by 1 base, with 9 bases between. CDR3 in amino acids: CASSFGGGQETQYF. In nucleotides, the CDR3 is TGTGCCAGCAGTTTTGGGGGCGGCCAAGAGACCCAGTACTTC.

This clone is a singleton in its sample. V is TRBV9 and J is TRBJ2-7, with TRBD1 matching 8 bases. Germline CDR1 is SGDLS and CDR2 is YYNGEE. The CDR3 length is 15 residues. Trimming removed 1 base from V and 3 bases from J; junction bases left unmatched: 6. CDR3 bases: TGTGCCAGCAGCGTATCGTCAGGGGGCGGCTACGAGCAGTACTTC. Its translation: CASSVSSGGGYEQYF.

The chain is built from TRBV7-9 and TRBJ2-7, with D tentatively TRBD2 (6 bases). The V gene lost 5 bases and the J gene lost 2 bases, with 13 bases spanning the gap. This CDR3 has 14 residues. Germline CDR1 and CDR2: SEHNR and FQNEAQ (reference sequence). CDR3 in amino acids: CASSQGLLTYEQYF. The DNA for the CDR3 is TGTGCCAGCAGCCAAGGACTACTGACCTACGAGCAGTACTTC. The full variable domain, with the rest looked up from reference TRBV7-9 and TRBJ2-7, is DTGVSQNPRHKITKRGQNVTFRCDPISEHNRLYWYRQTLGQGPEFLTYFQNEAQLEKSRLLSDRFSAERPKGSFSTLEIQRTEQGDSAMYLCASSQGLLTYEQYFGPGTRLTVT.

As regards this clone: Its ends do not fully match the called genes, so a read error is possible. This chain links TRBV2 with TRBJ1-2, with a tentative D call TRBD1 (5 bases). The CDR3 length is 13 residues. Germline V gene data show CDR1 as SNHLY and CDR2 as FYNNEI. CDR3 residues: CVSSDLGQYGYTF. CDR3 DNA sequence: TGTGTCAGCAGTGACTTGGGGCAGTATGGCTACACCTTC.

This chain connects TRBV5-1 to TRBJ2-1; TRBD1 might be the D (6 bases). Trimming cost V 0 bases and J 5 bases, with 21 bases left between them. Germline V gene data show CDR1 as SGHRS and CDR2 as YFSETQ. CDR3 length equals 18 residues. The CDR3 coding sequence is TGCGCCAGCAGCTTGGATTTGCTCTCCAGGGGTAAGGACAATGAGCAGTTCTTC. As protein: CASSLDLLSRGKDNEQFF.

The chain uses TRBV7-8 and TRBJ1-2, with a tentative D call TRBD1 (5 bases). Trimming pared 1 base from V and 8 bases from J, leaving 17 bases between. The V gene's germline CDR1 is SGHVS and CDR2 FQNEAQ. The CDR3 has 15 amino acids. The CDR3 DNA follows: TGTGCCAGCAGCTTAGAGATCCCAGGGTCCGACGGCTACACCTTC. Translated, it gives CASSLEIPGSDGYTF.

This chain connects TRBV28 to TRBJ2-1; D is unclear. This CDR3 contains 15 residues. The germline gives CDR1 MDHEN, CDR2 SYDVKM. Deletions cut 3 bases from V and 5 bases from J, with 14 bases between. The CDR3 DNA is TGTGCCAGCAGTTTTTCCCCTCCCTCAGACAATGAGCAGTTCTTC. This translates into CASSFSPPSDNEQFF.

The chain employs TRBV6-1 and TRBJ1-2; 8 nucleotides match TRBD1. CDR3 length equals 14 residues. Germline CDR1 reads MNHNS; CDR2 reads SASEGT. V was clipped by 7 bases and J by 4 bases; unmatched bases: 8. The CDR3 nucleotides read TGTGCCAGCACCAACAACCAGGGGGCCTATGGCTACACCTTC. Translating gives CASTNNQGAYGYTF.

CDR3 loop: CASSSPLAGTTDTQYF. CDR3 DNA: TGTGCCAGCAGCTCCCCGCTAGCGGGGACCACAGATACGCAGTATTTT. The chain links TRBV2 to TRBJ2-3; 9 nucleotides agree with TRBD2. The V and J ends lost 6 bases and 2 bases, in that order; junction bases with no gene match: 9. This CDR3 has 16 amino acids. Per the germline V gene, CDR1 is SNHLY and CDR2 is FYNNEI. Based on the CDR3 plus reference TRBV2 and TRBJ2-3, the full variable domain is EPEVTQTPSHQVTQMGQEVILRCVPISNHLYFYWYRQILGQKVEFLVSFYNNEISEKSEIFDDQFSVERPDGSNFTLKIRSTKLEDSAMYFCASSSPLAGTTDTQYFGPGTRLTVL.

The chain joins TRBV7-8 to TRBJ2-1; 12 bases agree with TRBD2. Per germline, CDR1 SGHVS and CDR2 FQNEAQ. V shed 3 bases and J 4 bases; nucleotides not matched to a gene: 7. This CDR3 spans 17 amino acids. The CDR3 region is CASSFPTSGGPYNEQFF. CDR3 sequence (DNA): TGTGCCAGCAGCTTTCCGACTAGCGGGGGCCCTTACAATGAGCAGTTCTTC.

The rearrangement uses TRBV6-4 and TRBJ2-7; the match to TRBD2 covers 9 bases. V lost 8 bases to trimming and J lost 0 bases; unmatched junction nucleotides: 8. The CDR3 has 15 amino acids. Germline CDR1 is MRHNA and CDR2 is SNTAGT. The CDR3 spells CASFKRLAASYEQYF. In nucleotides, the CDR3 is TGTGCCAGCTTTAAGCGACTAGCGGCCTCCTACGAGCAGTACTTC.

CDR3 DNA: TGTGCCAGCAGTGAAGGAAGGGGCCCCTACTATGGCTACACCTTC. Its protein product is CASSEGRGPYYGYTF. V usage is TRBV6-1 and J usage is TRBJ1-2; D is possibly TRBD1 (5 bases). The V gene's germline CDR1 is MNHNS and CDR2 SASEGT. The CDR3 extends over 15 amino acids. The V end was cut by 1 base, the J end by 3 bases, with 12 bases between.

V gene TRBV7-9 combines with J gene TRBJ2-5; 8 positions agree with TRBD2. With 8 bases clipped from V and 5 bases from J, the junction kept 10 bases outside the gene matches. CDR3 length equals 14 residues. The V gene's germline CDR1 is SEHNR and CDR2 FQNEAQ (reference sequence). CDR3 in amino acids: CASRPAGGWETQYF. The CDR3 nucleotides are TGTGCCAGCCGCCCGGCGGGGGGCTGGGAGACCCAGTACTTC.

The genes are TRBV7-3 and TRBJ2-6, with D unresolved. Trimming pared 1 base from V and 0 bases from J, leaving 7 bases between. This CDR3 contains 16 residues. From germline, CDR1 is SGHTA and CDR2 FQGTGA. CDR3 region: CASSLRTFSGANVLTF. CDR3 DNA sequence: TGTGCCAGCAGCTTAAGAACATTCTCTGGGGCCAACGTCCTGACTTTC.

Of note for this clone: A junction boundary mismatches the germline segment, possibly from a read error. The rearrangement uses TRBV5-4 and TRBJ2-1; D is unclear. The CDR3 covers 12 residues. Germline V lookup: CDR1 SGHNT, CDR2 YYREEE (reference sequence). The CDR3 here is CASSLGRLKRVF. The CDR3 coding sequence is TGTGCCAGCAGTCTGGGTAGGCTGAAACGGGTCTTC.

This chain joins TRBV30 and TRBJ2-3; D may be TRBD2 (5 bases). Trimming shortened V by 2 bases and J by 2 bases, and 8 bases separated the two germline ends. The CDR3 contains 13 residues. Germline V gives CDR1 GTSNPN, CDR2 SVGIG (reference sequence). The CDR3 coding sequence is TGTGCCTGGAGTTTGGACTCCACAGATACGCAGTATTTT. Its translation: CAWSLDSTDTQYF.

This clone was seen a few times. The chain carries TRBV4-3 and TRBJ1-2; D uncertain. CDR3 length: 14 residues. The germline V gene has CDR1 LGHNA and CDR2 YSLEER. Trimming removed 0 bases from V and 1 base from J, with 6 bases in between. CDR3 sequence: CASSQDGVNYGYTF. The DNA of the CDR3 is TGCGCCAGCAGCCAAGATGGAGTTAACTATGGCTACACCTTC.

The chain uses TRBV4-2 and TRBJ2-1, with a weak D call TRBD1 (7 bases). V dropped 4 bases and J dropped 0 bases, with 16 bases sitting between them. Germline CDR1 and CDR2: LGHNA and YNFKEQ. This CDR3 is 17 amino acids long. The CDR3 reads CASSPPRGESSYNEQFF. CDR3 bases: TGTGCCAGCAGCCCTCCCAGGGGGGAAAGCTCCTACAATGAGCAGTTCTTC.

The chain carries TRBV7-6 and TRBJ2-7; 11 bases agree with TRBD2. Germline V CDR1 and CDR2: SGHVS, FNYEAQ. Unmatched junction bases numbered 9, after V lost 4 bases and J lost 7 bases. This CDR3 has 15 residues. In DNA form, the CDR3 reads TGTGCCAGCAGCTCACTAGCGGGAGCCCTCTGGGAGCAGTACTTC. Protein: CASSSLAGALWEQYF. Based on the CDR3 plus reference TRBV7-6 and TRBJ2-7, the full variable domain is GAGVSQSPRYKVTKRGQDVALRCDPISGHVSLYWYRQALGQGPEFLTYFNYEAQQDKSGLPNDRFSAERPEGSISTLTIQRTEQRDSAMYRCASSSLAGALWEQYFGPGTRLTVT.

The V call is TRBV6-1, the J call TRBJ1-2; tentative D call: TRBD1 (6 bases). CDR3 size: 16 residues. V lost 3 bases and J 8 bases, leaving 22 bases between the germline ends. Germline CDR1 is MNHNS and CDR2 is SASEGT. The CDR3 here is CASSDGGADGVRGYTF. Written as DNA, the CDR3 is TGTGCCAGCAGTGACGGGGGGGCGGATGGAGTAAGAGGCTACACCTTC.